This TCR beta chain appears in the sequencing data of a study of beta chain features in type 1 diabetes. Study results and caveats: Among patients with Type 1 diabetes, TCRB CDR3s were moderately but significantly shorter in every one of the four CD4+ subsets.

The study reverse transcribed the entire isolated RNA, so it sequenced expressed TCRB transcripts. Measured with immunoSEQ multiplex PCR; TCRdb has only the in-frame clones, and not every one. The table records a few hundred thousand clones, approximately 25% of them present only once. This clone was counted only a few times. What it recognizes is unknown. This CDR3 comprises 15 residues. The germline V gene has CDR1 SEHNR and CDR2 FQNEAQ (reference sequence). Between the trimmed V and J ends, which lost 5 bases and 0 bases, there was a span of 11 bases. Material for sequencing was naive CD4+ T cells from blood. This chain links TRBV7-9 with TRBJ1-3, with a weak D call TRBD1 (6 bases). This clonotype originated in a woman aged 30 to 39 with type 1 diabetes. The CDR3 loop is CASSRTGLSGNTIYF. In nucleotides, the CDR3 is TGTGCCAGCAGCCGCACAGGGCTCTCTGGAAACACCATATATTTT.